A single sample is the source of the 14 T cell receptor beta chains below, sequenced in a study of identical twins. Each CDR3 protein is one row after TCRdb ran MiXCR on the 5' RACE reads. The sample lists about 340,000 distinct CDR3 sequences, roughly an eighth occurring once. This sample was also put to use in a study of yellow fever vaccine responses in identical twins.

The material sequenced was CD8+ T cells sorted from blood. These receptor sequences come from a woman aged 18-29 years in good health.

On this clonotype: Germline is not matched at one junction end, which may reflect a read error. This chain connects TRBV7-8 to TRBJ1-1; no reliable D call. CDR3 length: 14 amino acids. Germline lookup yields CDR1 SGHVS and CDR2 FQNEAQ. This CDR3 is CASSLEFVATGAFF. CDR3 DNA sequence: TGTGCCAGCAGCTTAGAGTTCGTGGCCACTGGAGCTTTCTTT.

This clonotype was picked up many times. This chain links TRBV20-1 with TRBJ2-1, with D perhaps matching TRBD2 (5 bases). Trimming took 5 bases from V and 7 from J, leaving 12 bases between them. CDR1 is DFQATT, CDR2 SNEGSKA, per germline (reference sequence). CDR3 length equals 12 residues. The chain's CDR3 is CSARGERNEQFF. CDR3 DNA: TGCAGTGCTCGGGGTGAGCGGAATGAGCAGTTCTTC.

A few counts support this clonotype. V usage is TRBV9 and J usage is TRBJ1-4; perhaps TRBD1 as D (5 bases). Germline loops: CDR1 SGDLS, CDR2 YYNGEE. The ends were cut back, 3 bases at V and 5 bases at J, with 8 bases in the middle. The CDR3 has 13 amino acids. The CDR3 is CASSGGTNEKLFF. CDR3 sequence (DNA): TGTGCCAGCAGCGGCGGGACGAATGAAAAACTGTTTTTT.

This clonotype was detected ten times or more. V gene TRBV29-1 combines with J gene TRBJ2-2, with unresolved D. The CDR3 is 13 amino acids. V lost 4 bases and J lost 1, with 7 bases in between. CDR1 is SQVTM, CDR2 ANQGSEA, per germline. CDR3 amino acids: CSVVCGNTGELFF. The CDR3 DNA follows: TGCAGCGTTGTTTGCGGGAACACCGGGGAGCTGTTTTTT.

This clonotype was counted between two and nine times. The V and J genes are TRBV7-9 and TRBJ2-5; tentative D call: TRBD2 (5 bases). CDR3 length equals 14 residues. Trimming took off 5 bases at V and 5 bases at J, with 15 bases between the two ends. The germline CDR1 and CDR2 sequences are SEHNR and FQNEAQ (reference sequence). CDR3 DNA: TGTGCCAGCAGCCCCTGGACTGCTCCGGAGACCCAGTACTTC. Its protein product is CASSPWTAPETQYF.

The chain couples TRBV5-6 to TRBJ2-5; 9 nucleotides agree with TRBD2. V trimming: 3 bases; J trimming: 1 base; junction bases outside the gene matches: 7. Looked up from germline, CDR1 is SGHDT and CDR2 is YYEEEE. The CDR3 is 16 amino acids. The CDR3 sequence: CASSSRLAETQETQYF. CDR3 nucleotide sequence: TGTGCCAGCAGCTCTCGACTAGCGGAGACCCAAGAGACCCAGTACTTC. The variable domain in full, completed from reference TRBV5-6 and TRBJ2-5, reads DAGVTQSPTHLIKTRGQQVTLRCSPKSGHDTVSWYQQALGQGPQFIFQYYEEEERQRGNFPDRFSGHQFPNYSSELNVNALLLGDSALYLCASSSRLAETQETQYFGPGTRLLVL.

Many counts were recorded for this clonotype. The V and J genes are TRBV7-9 and TRBJ2-5, with 7 nucleotides matching TRBD1. The V gene's germline CDR1 is SEHNR and CDR2 FQNEAQ (reference sequence). This CDR3 has 14 residues. Germline trimming cut 3 bases from V and 2 bases from J; bases unmatched to any gene: 3. CDR3 sequence (DNA): TGTGCCAGCAGCTTGGGACAGAGACAAGAGACCCAGTACTTC. Its protein is CASSLGQRQETQYF.

The V call is TRBV10-2, the J call TRBJ2-3; no reliable D call. CDR1 is WSHSY, CDR2 SAAADI, per germline. CDR3 length equals 13 residues. Trimming stripped 9 bases from V and 2 bases from J, with 12 bases between. The CDR3 DNA reads as TGCGCCAGTGAAAGGATAAACACAGATACGCAGTATTTT. Translating gives CASERINTDTQYF.

A remark on this clonotype: Germline and junction disagree at one end, which may indicate a read error. V is TRBV6-1 and J is TRBJ2-2; tentative D call: TRBD1 (5 bases). CDR1 is MNHNS and CDR2 is SASEGT in the germline V gene. The length of the CDR3 is 11 residues. CDR3: CAGRVTGELFF. CDR3 DNA sequence: TGTGCCGGCAGGGTCACCGGGGAGCTGTTTTTT.

The chain has TRBV4-1 and TRBJ2-7, with 10 positions matching TRBD2. The CDR3 is 17 amino acids. Germline assignment: CDR1 MGHRA and CDR2 YSYEKL. The junction had 7 bases not matched to a gene; V was cut back by 0 bases and J by 2 bases. The DNA of the CDR3 is TGCGCCAGCAGCCAAGATGCTAGCGGGAGATCGGCCTACGAGCAGTACTTC. It encodes CASSQDASGRSAYEQYF.

This clonotype has more than one count but fewer than ten. The rearrangement uses TRBV11-2 and TRBJ2-3; D is uncertain. V lost 5 bases and J 0 bases, leaving 9 bases between the germline ends. The CDR3 is made up of 14 amino acids. Germline V gene data show CDR1 as SGHAT and CDR2 as FQNNGV. This CDR3 reads CASSPMGSTDTQYF. The CDR3, as DNA: TGTGCCAGCAGCCCTATGGGGAGCACAGATACGCAGTATTTT.

V usage is TRBV7-9 and J usage is TRBJ2-3; the match to TRBD2 covers 11 bases. The CDR3 runs to 15 residues. The junction had 7 bases not matched to a gene; V was cut back by 4 bases and J by 7 bases. Germline CDR1 and CDR2: SEHNR and FQNEAQ (reference sequence). CDR3 amino acids: CASSSAGTSGYTQYF. The CDR3 coding sequence is TGTGCCAGCAGCTCCGCCGGGACTAGCGGATATACGCAGTATTTT.

This clonotype has a handful of counts. This chain connects TRBV4-1 to TRBJ2-1, with D perhaps matching TRBD1 or TRBD2 (5 bases each). The CDR3 is 14 residues long. V lost 3 bases to trimming and J lost 9 bases, with 15 bases between them. Germline V gives CDR1 MGHRA, CDR2 YSYEKL. The CDR3 protein is CASSQWGNGGEQFF. The CDR3 DNA sequence: TGCGCCAGCAGCCAGTGGGGGAACGGCGGTGAGCAGTTCTTC.

This clonotype was counted between two and nine times. The V gene is TRBV20-1, the J gene TRBJ1-1, with TRBD1 identical over 7 bases. Trimming cost V 5 bases and J 3 bases; bases outside gene matches: 9. This CDR3 region has 14 residues. Germline V gives CDR1 DFQATT, CDR2 SNEGSKA (reference sequence). The DNA of the CDR3 is TGCAGTGCTCCCCGGGGACAGAGATACACTGAAGCTTTCTTT. It is translated as CSAPRGQRYTEAFF.